Presented here are 18 T cell receptor beta chains from one specimen sequenced in a study of OX40 agonist ivuxolimab in advanced cancers. Here immunoSEQ multiplex PCR was the method, and the copy in TCRdb shows in-frame clones only, minus some. The table shows under 20,000 clones, with roughly four fifths occurring only once. Specimen: CD4+ or CD8+ T cells sorted from blood, collected in a trial of the OX40 agonist ivuxolimab. These receptors were taken from an adult with an advanced solid tumor such as melanoma, head and neck, liver or kidney cancer.

The J gene is TRBJ2-5, the V gene TRBV10-2, with 11 bases identical to TRBD2. The end of the DNA fits TRBJ2-7 better, so the J call may be wrong. Per the germline V gene, CDR1 is WSHSY and CDR2 is SAAADI. The CDR3 runs 16 residues. This CDR3 reads CASSVLAGGPNYEQYF. In DNA, the CDR3 is TGCGCCAGCAGTGTTTTAGCGGGAGGGCCTAACTACGAGCAGTACTTC.

The V call is TRBV30, the J call TRBJ1-6, with TRBD1 matching over 10 bases. The CDR3 consists of 14 residues. Germline CDR1 reads GTSNPN; CDR2 reads SVGIG (reference sequence). The V gene end was trimmed by 3 bases and the J gene end by 7 bases; junction bases not matched to a gene: 3. CDR3 nucleotide sequence: TGTGCCTGGAGAGACAGGGGGCTGAATTCACCCCTCCACTTT. Its translation: CAWRDRGLNSPLHF.

The V call is TRBV5-1, the J call TRBJ2-3, with 7 bases identical to TRBD2. The length of the CDR3 is 15 residues. Trimming cost V 4 bases and J 1 base; bases outside gene matches: 6. The germline gives CDR1 SGHRS, CDR2 YFSETQ. The CDR3 loop is CASSRGTMGTDTQYF. The CDR3 DNA reads TGCGCCAGCAGCCGCGGGACTATGGGCACAGATACGCAGTATTTT.

The chain combines TRBV19 with TRBJ1-5, with a tentative D call TRBD1 (5 bases). V dropped 1 base and J dropped 7 bases, with 14 bases sitting between them. CDR1 and CDR2 from the germline V gene are LNHDA and SQIVND (reference sequence). The length of the CDR3 is 15 residues. The CDR3 sequence: CASSIVGAGGQPQHF. In DNA, the CDR3 is TGTGCCAGTAGTATAGTAGGAGCCGGGGGGCAGCCCCAGCATTTT.

The chain is built from TRBV6-1 and TRBJ1-1; D perhaps matches TRBD1 (5 bases). Germline CDR1 and CDR2: MNHNS and SASEGT. CDR3 length: 13 residues. The V and J ends lost 2 bases and 5 bases respectively, with 9 bases between them. The chain's CDR3 is CASSERGGTEAFF. CDR3 bases: TGTGCCAGCAGTGAAAGGGGAGGAACTGAAGCTTTCTTT.

The chain joins TRBV27 to TRBJ2-1, with 9 nucleotides matching TRBD2. J was trimmed by 9 bases and V by 7 bases; bases with no gene match: 16. This CDR3 region has 16 residues. Germline CDR1 is MNHEY and CDR2 is SMNVEV (reference sequence). The CDR3 nucleotides are TGTGCCAGCACCCGTTTCCTAGCGGGACTGAAGGTTGAGCAGTTCTTC. Translated, it gives CASTRFLAGLKVEQFF.

This clone was seen once. The CDR3, as DNA: TGTGCCAGCAGTTTGACCCAAGGACGGTATAACACCGGGGAGCTGTTTTTT. This gives the protein CASSLTQGRYNTGELFF. The chain combines TRBV28 with TRBJ2-2, with D uncertain. Germline CDR1 is MDHEN and CDR2 is SYDVKM. This CDR3 has 17 amino acids. Trimming took 3 bases from V and 2 from J, leaving 16 bases between them. The variable domain in full, with the rest retrieved from reference TRBV28 and TRBJ2-2, is DVKVTQSSRYLVKRTGEKVFLECVQDMDHENMFWYRQDPGLGLRLIYFSYDVKMKEKGDIPEGYSVSREKKERFSLILESASTNQTSMYLCASSLTQGRYNTGELFFGEGSRLTVL.

This clone was recorded only once. This sequence joins TRBV10-1 and TRBJ2-7; TRBD1 agrees at 7 bases. Per germline, CDR1 WNHNN and CDR2 SYGVQD (reference sequence). The V and J ends lost 6 bases and 0 bases, in that order; junction bases with no gene match: 5. The CDR3 runs to 14 residues. The CDR3 sequence: CASSQTGTSYEQYF. The CDR3 DNA reads as TGCGCCAGCAGCCAGACAGGGACCTCCTACGAGCAGTACTTC.

V and J are TRBV7-2 and TRBJ2-1; maybe TRBD1 (7 bases). This CDR3 spans 15 amino acids. Trimming removed 3 bases at V and 13 bases at J, with 22 bases between. The germline gives CDR1 SGHTA, CDR2 FQGNSA. The chain's CDR3 is CASSFLPEGANAQFF. The CDR3 region has the DNA TGTGCCAGCAGCTTCCTCCCGGAGGGGGCGAACGCACAGTTCTTC.

This clone was counted only a few times. The rearrangement links TRBV10-3 to TRBJ1-4; D call uncertain. V was trimmed by 6 bases and J by 3 bases, leaving 8 bases between them. Germline V gives CDR1 ENHRY, CDR2 SYGVKD. The CDR3 is 13 residues long. CDR3 DNA: TGTGCCATCAGGAGGGAGCCTAATGAAAAACTGTTTTTT. This codes for CAIRREPNEKLFF.

The chain uses TRBV28 and TRBJ2-7; TRBD1 agrees at 9 bases. V gave up 2 bases and J gave up 4 bases; unmatched junction bases: 9. The length of the CDR3 is 16 residues. In germline, CDR1 is MDHEN, CDR2 SYDVKM. The chain's CDR3 is CASSLGFRTGVYEQYF. The CDR3 coding sequence is TGTGCCAGCAGTTTAGGGTTCCGGACAGGGGTGTACGAGCAGTACTTC.

This chain links TRBV7-8 with TRBJ2-1, with a possible D match to TRBD2 (6 bases). V dropped 4 bases and J dropped 6 bases, with 19 bases sitting between them. The CDR3 spans 16 residues. Germline V gives CDR1 SGHVS, CDR2 FQNEAQ. CDR3 amino acids: CASSSSPGGAINEQFF. The CDR3 DNA reads TGTGCCAGCAGCTCGAGCCCCGGGGGAGCTATCAATGAGCAGTTCTTC.

The rearrangement joins TRBV5-1 to TRBJ2-3; possible D gene TRBD1, 6 bases. V was pared by 3 bases and J by 1 base, with 18 bases between. The germline V gene has CDR1 SGHRS and CDR2 YFSETQ. The CDR3 sequence is 17 residues long. The CDR3 DNA follows: TGCGCCAGCAGCTCAAGGGGGACCTCCCCGGGCACAGATACGCAGTATTTT. Translating gives CASSSRGTSPGTDTQYF.

CDR3 bases: TGTGCCAGCAGCCGGGACTCTGGGGCCAACGTCCTGACTTTC. Encoded protein: CASSRDSGANVLTF. V and J are TRBV6-5 and TRBJ2-6, with D perhaps TRBD2 (5 bases). The CDR3 is made up of 14 amino acids. The germline V gene has CDR1 MNHEY and CDR2 SVGAGI. Trimming shortened V by 6 bases and J by 0 bases, and 6 bases separated the two germline ends.

This chain joins TRBV7-7 and TRBJ2-1, with TRBD2 matching 8 bases. The V gene's germline CDR1 is SSHAT and CDR2 FNYEAQ (reference sequence). The CDR3 length is 15 residues. Trimming took 4 bases from V and 8 from J; bases not matched to a gene: 10. This CDR3 is CASSSNQAGVDEQFF. CDR3 DNA: TGTGCCAGCAGCTCGAACCAAGCGGGAGTAGATGAGCAGTTCTTC.

The V call is TRBV5-1, the J call TRBJ1-4; no reliable D call. V lost 0 bases and J lost 5, with 14 bases in between. The germline CDR1 and CDR2 sequences are SGHRS and YFSETQ. There are 16 residues in the CDR3. CDR3: CASSLAPPASNEKLFF. In DNA form, the CDR3 reads TGCGCCAGCAGCTTGGCCCCCCCGGCCTCAAATGAAAAACTGTTTTTT.

The V gene is TRBV2, the J gene TRBJ1-3; tentatively, D is TRBD1 (5 bases). With 5 bases removed from V and 0 bases from J, the gap between germline ends came to 11 bases. From germline, CDR1 is SNHLY and CDR2 FYNNEI. The CDR3 totals 15 residues. CDR3 in amino acids: CASSRDRSSGNTIYF. CDR3 coding DNA: TGTGCCAGCAGTCGGGACCGGAGCTCTGGAAACACCATATATTTT. The full variable domain, in which reference TRBV2 and TRBJ1-3 provide the parts outside the CDR3, is EPEVTQTPSHQVTQMGQEVILRCVPISNHLYFYWYRQILGQKVEFLVSFYNNEISEKSEIFDDQFSVERPDGSNFTLKIRSTKLEDSAMYFCASSRDRSSGNTIYFGEGSWLTVV.

This chain links TRBV7-2 with TRBJ1-4, with D maybe TRBD1 (5 bases). The germline gives CDR1 SGHTA, CDR2 FQGNSA. V was shortened by 1 base and J by 6 bases, with 15 bases between the two germline ends. This CDR3 spans 16 amino acids. The CDR3 DNA reads TGTGCCAGCAGCTTAGGCTTCTGGGGAGGGGATGAAAAACTGTTTTTT. Encoded protein: CASSLGFWGGDEKLFF.